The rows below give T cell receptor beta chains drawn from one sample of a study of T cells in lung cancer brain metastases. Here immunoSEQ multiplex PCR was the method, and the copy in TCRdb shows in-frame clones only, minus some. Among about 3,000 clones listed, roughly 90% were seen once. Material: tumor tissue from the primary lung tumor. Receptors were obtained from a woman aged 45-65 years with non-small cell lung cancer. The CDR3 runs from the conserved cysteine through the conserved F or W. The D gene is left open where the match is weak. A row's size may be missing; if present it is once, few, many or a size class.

TGTGCCAGTAGTTCCCAGCGGGAGGGCCTCGCAGATACGCAGTATTTT | CASSSQREGLADTQYF | TRBJ2-3 | TRBD2 | - | TRBV19
TGTGCCAGCAGCCCGACTAGCGGAGCATCAGATACGCAGTATTTT | CASSPTSGASDTQYF | TRBJ2-3 | TRBD2 | - | TRBV6-5
TGTGCCAGCAGGCCCGGTAGCGGGGCTTATTACGAGCAGTACTTC | CASRPGSGAYYEQYF | TRBJ2-7 | TRBD2 | - | TRBV6-5
TGTGCCAGCACGTGGGGGCCGGGTTATGGCTACACCTTC | CASTWGPGYGYTF | TRBJ1-2 | - | - | TRBV11-2
TGTGCCAGCGGTAGAAGGGGCGGCTATGGCTACACCTTC | CASGRRGGYGYTF | TRBJ1-2 | - | - | TRBV6-5
TGCGCCAGCAGCCAAGAGGTAACAGGGAGGGCGAACACTGAAGCTTTCTTT | CASSQEVTGRANTEAFF | TRBJ1-1 | - | - | TRBV4-1
TGTGCCAGCAGCTCCCAAAGTGGGGTTTCACCCCTCCACTTT | CASSSQSGVSPLHF | TRBJ1-6 | - | - | TRBV7-9
TGCGCCAGCAGCTTGGAAGGGTTTGGCGGGGAGCTGTTTTTT | CASSLEGFGGELFF | TRBJ2-2 | - | - | TRBV5-1
TGTGCCAGCAGTGGAGTTGGGTCTGGGGCCAACGTCCTGACTTTC | CASSGVGSGANVLTF | TRBJ2-6 | - | - | TRBV2
TGCGCCAGCAGAGGGACAGGGGACTACGAGCAGTACTTC | CASRGTGDYEQYF | TRBJ2-7 | TRBD1 | once | TRBV5-1
TGTGCCTGGAGTGTACTTCGCACCGGGGAGCTGTTTTTT | CAWSVLRTGELFF | TRBJ2-2 | - | - | TRBV30
TGTGCCAGCAGCCAAGGGAGTCCGGTTGACACTGAAGCTTTCTTT | CASSQGSPVDTEAFF | TRBJ1-1 | - | - | TRBV7-9
TGTGCCAGCAGTTACTTTCCGGGACAGGGGACAGATACGCAGTATTTT | CASSYFPGQGTDTQYF | TRBJ2-3 | TRBD1 | - | TRBV6-5
TGCAGCGTTCCCCCTGGACAAGGGTCCGCTTTCTATGGCTACACCTTC | CSVPPGQGSAFYGYTF | TRBJ1-2 | - | - | TRBV29-1
TGTGCCAGCAGCCCTACAGGGAGGGTCAGCTCCGGGGAGCTGTTTTTT | CASSPTGRVSSGELFF | TRBJ2-2 | - | - | TRBV11-2
TGTGCCACCCAAAAGGAGACTGAAGCTTTCTTT | CATQKETEAFF | TRBJ1-1 | - | once | TRBV15
TGTGCCAGCAAATTTCAGGGGGACAATCAGCCCCAGCATTTT | CASKFQGDNQPQHF | TRBJ1-5 | TRBD1 | once | TRBV11-2
TGTGCCAGCTCACCACGGGAGGGGTCCTACGAGCAGTACTTC | CASSPREGSYEQYF | TRBJ2-7 | TRBD2 | - | TRBV18
TGTGCCAGCAGCCCCGACGGCCGATCCTACAATGAGCAGTTCTTC | CASSPDGRSYNEQFF | TRBJ2-1 | - | once | TRBV11-3
TGTGCCAGCGGGAGTGAGAATGAGCAGTTCTTC | CASGSENEQFF | TRBJ2-1 | - | - | TRBV7-6
TGCGCCAGCAGCCAAGATCTTGGCACTGAAGCTTTCTTT | CASSQDLGTEAFF | TRBJ1-1 | - | - | TRBV4-3
TGTGCTAGTGGTTCTCGTTTGTACGGGACAGGGAAAGAAAAACTGTTTTTT | CASGSRLYGTGKEKLFF | TRBJ1-4 | TRBD1 | - | TRBV12-5
TGTGCCAGCAGCCCTTCGCCTAAGCTACTCAACACTGAAGCTTTCTTT | CASSPSPKLLNTEAFF | TRBJ1-1 | - | - | TRBV9
TGTGCCAGTAGTTGGGCTAGCACAGATACGCAGTATTTT | CASSWASTDTQYF | TRBJ2-3 | - | - | TRBV19
TGTGCCAGTTTATCAGGTGGGACAGGGGTTCAGCCCCAGCATTTT | CASLSGGTGVQPQHF | TRBJ1-5 | TRBD1 | once | TRBV6-1
TGCGCCAGCAGCTTGGGGACTAGCGGGTACAATGAGCAGTTCTTC | CASSLGTSGYNEQFF | TRBJ2-1 | TRBD2 | - | TRBV5-1
TGTGCCACCAGCAGAGCTCGGACGAGCTATGGCTACACCTTC | CATSRARTSYGYTF | TRBJ1-2 | - | - | TRBV15
TGTGCCAGCAGTGAAAGACGAGGGGGCGCGAACACCGGGGAGCTGTTTTTT | CASSERRGGANTGELFF | TRBJ2-2 | TRBD1 | - | TRBV25-1
TGTGCCAGCAGTGATAGGGACAGCCATACGCAGTATTTT | CASSDRDSHTQYF | TRBJ2-3 | TRBD1 | - | TRBV6-4
TGCGCCAGCAGCCCCCGGGACGGCAGGTCCTACGAGCAGTACTTC | CASSPRDGRSYEQYF | TRBJ2-7 | - | - | TRBV4-1
TGTGCCAGCGGTTACTACGAGCAGTACTTC | CASGYYEQYF | TRBJ2-7 | - | - | TRBV27
TGTGCCACCAGCAGTCGCCTAGGACAGGTGAGGCACGAGCAGTACTTC | CATSSRLGQVRHEQYF | TRBJ2-7 | TRBD1 | - | TRBV15
TGCAGTGCTAGATTGGGCGTGGAGTTCTTC | CSARLGVEFF | TRBJ2-1 | - | - | TRBV20-1
TGCGCCAGCAGCTTGGGCCTAGCGGGGGGAACACATGAGCAGTTCTTC | CASSLGLAGGTHEQFF | TRBJ2-1 | TRBD2 | - | TRBV5-1
TGCGCCAGCAGCCAACGGAACACCGGGGAGCTGTTTTTT | CASSQRNTGELFF | TRBJ2-2 | - | - | TRBV4-3
TGTGCCAGCTCACCCGGGGGCTCCTACAATGAGCAGTTCTTC | CASSPGGSYNEQFF | TRBJ2-1 | - | - | TRBV18
TGTGCCAGCAGGGAGACAGCAGCTAACTATGGCTACACCTTC | CASRETAANYGYTF | TRBJ1-2 | - | few | TRBV28
TGTGCTAGTGGCTTGTCCCAGGGACAGGGGGCGATTGGCTACACCTTC | CASGLSQGQGAIGYTF | TRBJ1-2 | TRBD1 | - | TRBV12-5
TGTGCCAGCAGTTGGGACAAGTCTGGGACTGAAGCTTTCTTT | CASSWDKSGTEAFF | TRBJ1-1 | - | - | TRBV6-1
TGTGCCAGCAGCCAGTGGCAACAGGCCAACACTGAAGCTTTCTTT | CASSQWQQANTEAFF | TRBJ1-1 | - | - | TRBV14
TGCAGCGCGCTACAGACAGGCTACTATGGCTACACCTTC | CSALQTGYYGYTF | TRBJ1-2 | - | - | TRBV29-1
TGTGCCAGTAGTCCGGGGGAGACAGACGGGGAGACCCAGTACTTC | CASSPGETDGETQYF | TRBJ2-5 | - | - | TRBV19
TGTGCCAGCAGCTGGGGGGTTACGCAGTATTTT | CASSWGVTQYF | TRBJ2-3 | - | - | TRBV6-5
TGCGCCAGCAGCCAAGACGATAGTAATCAGCCCCAGCATTTT | CASSQDDSNQPQHF | TRBJ1-5 | - | - | TRBV4-3
TGTGCCAGCAGTGTACAGGGAGCTAACTATGGCTACACCTTC | CASSVQGANYGYTF | TRBJ1-2 | - | - | TRBV27
TGTGCCAGCAGTTCCGAGGGGGCCCGCTATGGCTACACCTTC | CASSSEGARYGYTF | TRBJ1-2 | TRBD1 | - | TRBV6-5
TGCGCCAGCAGCTTCGACAGCTCCTACGAGCAGTACTTC | CASSFDSSYEQYF | TRBJ2-7 | - | - | TRBV5-1
TGTGCCAGCAGCGCACTCGCGGGCCGGAATGAGCAGTTCTTC | CASSALAGRNEQFF | TRBJ2-1 | - | - | TRBV5-5
TGTGCCAGTAGTACCGACAGAAACTATGGCTACACCTTC | CASSTDRNYGYTF | TRBJ1-2 | - | - | TRBV19
TGTGCCAGCAGCCGGACTAGCGGCTACGAGCAGTACTTC | CASSRTSGYEQYF | TRBJ2-7 | TRBD2 | - | TRBV7-3
TGTGCCAGCAGCTTACGGGATGTGGTGGGTTACGAGCAGTACTTC | CASSLRDVVGYEQYF | TRBJ2-7 | - | - | TRBV5-4
TGTGCCAGCAGTTTGGTTGCAACTAATGAAAAACTGTTTTTT | CASSLVATNEKLFF | TRBJ1-4 | - | - | TRBV27
TGTGCCAGTAGTAGGGACGCATCTAGCACAGATACGCAGTATTTT | CASSRDASSTDTQYF | TRBJ2-3 | - | - | TRBV19
TGTGCCAGCAGCTTAGAAGTTTTTGGCCCACTCGGGGACTTC | CASSLEVFGPLGDF | TRBJ2-7 | - | - | TRBV7-9